These 25 T cell receptor beta chains originate from one sample sequenced in a study of cytomegalovirus exposure and HLA in healthy donors. A multiplex PCR was run with 60 Vbeta primers and 13 Jbeta primers. TCRdb's copy holds only in-frame clones and misses some; the assay was immunoSEQ multiplex PCR. The sample carries about 160,000 clones, roughly 82% recorded once. The sample consisted of PBMCs. The receptors stem from a man aged 50 to 59 in good health and CMV-seropositive.

This chain connects TRBV30 to TRBJ2-3, with 9 bases matching TRBD2. V was clipped by 6 bases and J by 2 bases; unmatched bases: 9. Germline CDR1 reads GTSNPN; CDR2 reads SVGIG (reference sequence). This CDR3 is built from 15 residues. The CDR3 DNA sequence: TGTGCCTGCCCAAGGGAGCGGGGGGCCACAGATACGCAGTATTTT. This gives the protein CACPRERGATDTQYF.

This clone was counted a few times. The CDR3 is CASSQVAGPGGTEAFF. The CDR3 nucleotides read TGCGCCAGCAGCCAAGTTGCAGGGCCGGGGGGCACTGAAGCTTTCTTT. The V and J genes are TRBV4-1 and TRBJ1-1; a possible D gene is TRBD1 (5 bases). CDR1 is MGHRA and CDR2 is YSYEKL in the germline V gene. The V end was cut by 1 base, the J end by 4 bases, with 16 bases between. The CDR3 is 16 amino acids.

The chain recombines TRBV6-5 with TRBJ2-7; 11 nucleotides line up with TRBD2. From germline, CDR1 is MNHEY and CDR2 SVGAGI. Trimming removed 6 bases from V and 3 bases from J; junction bases left unmatched: 7. The CDR3 loop spans 15 amino acids. For the CDR3, the DNA is TGTGCCAGCAGAACAGGGACTAGCGGCGTCTACGAGCAGTACTTC. Its protein is CASRTGTSGVYEQYF.

V and J are TRBV5-1 and TRBJ2-1, with TRBD2 as a possible D gene (6 bases). The ends were cut back, 0 bases at V and 12 bases at J, with 16 bases in the middle. Per the germline V gene, CDR1 is SGHRS and CDR2 is YFSETQ. The CDR3 loop spans 14 amino acids. The CDR3 protein is CASSLASGFSGQFF. CDR3 coding DNA: TGCGCCAGCAGCTTGGCCTCTGGGTTTAGCGGGCAGTTCTTC.

The chain employs TRBV4-1 and TRBJ2-3; TRBD1 agrees at 9 bases. V lost 3 bases and J lost 6; bases outside the gene matches: 10. The V gene's germline CDR1 is MGHRA and CDR2 YSYEKL. CDR3 length: 16 residues. DNA of the CDR3: TGCGCCAGCAGCCAGTCCGGACAGGGGACATCCGATACGCAGTATTTT. It encodes CASSQSGQGTSDTQYF.

The chain has TRBV5-4 and TRBJ2-6, with D unresolved. Germline assignment: CDR1 SGHNT and CDR2 YYREEE (reference sequence). V lost 4 bases and J lost 3, with 8 bases in between. CDR3 size: 14 residues. As DNA, the CDR3 is TGTGCCAGCAGCCCAAGCATTGGGGCCAACGTCCTGACTTTC. Its protein product is CASSPSIGANVLTF.

The chain employs TRBV27 and TRBJ2-7; possible D gene TRBD1, 5 bases. V lost 2 bases to trimming and J lost 3 bases, with 8 bases between them. The germline V gene encodes CDR1 MNHEY and CDR2 SMNVEV (reference sequence). CDR3 length: 13 amino acids. CDR3 bases: TGTGCCAGCAGTTTAAGGGGTCTCTACGAGCAGTACTTC. It encodes CASSLRGLYEQYF.

The chain recombines TRBV6-5 with TRBJ2-3, with a weak D call TRBD2 (6 bases). CDR1 is MNHEY, CDR2 SVGAGI, per germline. The CDR3 sequence is 16 residues long. V dropped 2 bases and J dropped 0 bases, with 12 bases sitting between them. CDR3 protein: CASSYHSGASTDTQYF. CDR3 coding DNA: TGTGCCAGCAGTTACCACTCGGGAGCTAGCACAGATACGCAGTATTTT.

The chain has TRBV7-3 and TRBJ2-1; TRBD2 aligns across 7 bases. CDR1 is SGHTA, CDR2 FQGTGA, per germline. The CDR3 loop spans 14 amino acids. The J segment lost 4 bases and the V segment lost 8 bases, leaving 8 bases of the junction unmatched. The CDR3 loop reads CASGMSGAYNEQFF. CDR3 sequence (DNA): TGTGCCAGCGGTATGAGCGGGGCATACAATGAGCAGTTCTTC.

The chain employs TRBV28 and TRBJ2-3, with TRBD2 identical over 11 bases. The ends lost 10 bases at V and 1 base at J; junction bases unmatched: 10. This CDR3 spans 16 amino acids. Per germline, CDR1 MDHEN and CDR2 SYDVKM. CDR3 DNA sequence: TGTGCCACCCTGACTAGCGGGGTACGCGGCACAGATACGCAGTATTTT. Its translation is CATLTSGVRGTDTQYF. Using reference TRBV28 and TRBJ2-3 for the parts outside the CDR3, the full variable domain is DVKVTQSSRYLVKRTGEKVFLECVQDMDHENMFWYRQDPGLGLRLIYFSYDVKMKEKGDIPEGYSVSREKKERFSLILESASTNQTSMYLCATLTSGVRGTDTQYFGPGTRLTVL.

The V and J genes are TRBV11-3 and TRBJ2-5; D gene uncertain. The end of the DNA aligns better with TRBJ2-7, so the J call may be wrong. The length of the CDR3 is 14 residues. Germline CDR1 reads SGHNT; CDR2 reads YENEEA. The CDR3 reads CASSSQIKPYEQYF. In DNA form, the CDR3 reads TGTGCCAGCAGCTCCCAAATCAAGCCCTACGAGCAGTACTTC.

The rearrangement links TRBV5-4 to TRBJ2-7; 10 nucleotides match TRBD2. The ends lost 4 bases at V and 0 bases at J; junction bases unmatched: 10. The CDR3 covers 17 residues. Germline CDR1 is SGHNT and CDR2 is YYREEE (reference sequence). The CDR3 bases are TGTGCCAGCAGCCCCGGGGTAGCGGGAGGCCTCTCCTACGAGCAGTACTTC. Residues: CASSPGVAGGLSYEQYF.

The gene calls are TRBV5-1 and TRBJ2-5, with 9 bases identical to TRBD1. The V gene end was trimmed by 4 bases and the J gene end by 5 bases; junction bases not matched to a gene: 9. The CDR3 is 15 residues long. The V gene's germline CDR1 is SGHRS and CDR2 YFSETQ. This CDR3 is CASSPRTGDRETQYF. Written as DNA, the CDR3 is TGCGCCAGCAGCCCGCGGACAGGGGACCGCGAGACCCAGTACTTC. The full variable domain, rest sourced from reference TRBV5-1 and TRBJ2-5, is KAGVTQTPRYLIKTRGQQVTLSCSPISGHRSVSWYQQTPGQGLQFLFEYFSETQRNKGNFPGRFSGRQFSNSRSEMNVSTLELGDSALYLCASSPRTGDRETQYFGPGTRLLVL.

This chain links TRBV29-1 with TRBJ1-2; 7 bases align to TRBD1. This CDR3 comprises 12 residues. V was clipped by 8 bases and J by 5 bases; unmatched bases: 8. Germline V gene data show CDR1 as SQVTM and CDR2 as ANQGSEA. The CDR3 region is CSTWTRGYGYTF. Here the CDR3 DNA reads TGCAGCACCTGGACCAGGGGGTATGGCTACACCTTC.

This rearrangement joins TRBV5-4 to TRBJ2-3; 8 bases map to TRBD2. This CDR3 comprises 16 residues. Germline V CDR1 and CDR2: SGHNT, YYREEE (reference sequence). V was pared by 0 bases and J by 6 bases, with 9 bases of the junction left unmatched. The CDR3 bases are TGTGCCAGCAGCTTGGCGCAGCGGGGGAGAGAGGATACGCAGTATTTT. It is translated as CASSLAQRGREDTQYF.

This sequence joins TRBV5-1 and TRBJ2-5; D might be TRBD1 (6 bases). V lost 4 bases and J lost 1, with 11 bases in between. This CDR3 is built from 14 residues. Germline V gene data show CDR1 as SGHRS and CDR2 as YFSETQ. The CDR3 nucleotides are TGCGCCAGCAGCCCCCTGACAGGCCAAGAGACCCAGTACTTC. This translates into CASSPLTGQETQYF.

The chain has TRBV28 and TRBJ1-2; D is uncertain. This CDR3 comprises 13 residues. Trimming took 6 bases from V and 3 from J, leaving 11 bases between them. Germline V CDR1 and CDR2: MDHEN, SYDVKM. In nucleotides, the CDR3 is TGTGCCAGCAGGGCCGCGGCCCACTATGGCTACACCTTC. Translating it yields CASRAAAHYGYTF.

The chain links TRBV7-9 to TRBJ2-7; 11 positions agree with TRBD1. The CDR3 runs to 16 residues. Germline V CDR1 and CDR2: SEHNR, FQNEAQ (reference sequence). Trimming took 1 base from V and 1 from J; bases not matched to a gene: 3. CDR3 in DNA: TGTGCCAGCAGCTTAGGGGGGACAGGGGGTTCCTACGAGCAGTACTTC. Translating it yields CASSLGGTGGSYEQYF.

In its sample, this clone was seen once. The chain joins TRBV4-2 to TRBJ1-3; D gene uncertain. CDR3 length equals 14 residues. Germline CDR1 and CDR2: LGHNA and YNFKEQ. Trimming removed 4 bases from V and 2 bases from J, with 9 bases in between. This chain's CDR3 is CASSRGRPGNTIYF. For the CDR3, the DNA is TGTGCCAGCAGCCGTGGGCGCCCTGGAAACACCATATATTTT.

The chain couples TRBV7-3 to TRBJ2-5; 9 nucleotides align to TRBD2. V gave up 1 base and J gave up 5 bases; unmatched junction bases: 14. The CDR3 loop spans 18 amino acids. Germline V gene lookup returns CDR1 SGHTA and CDR2 FQGTGA. CDR3 sequence (DNA): TGTGCCAGCAGCTTAAGCGCCTCCGACCCTAGCGGGGTGGAGACCCAGTACTTC. It encodes CASSLSASDPSGVETQYF.

Only one count was recorded for this clone. The chain uses TRBV5-6 and TRBJ2-3, with 10 nucleotides matching TRBD2. J lost 0 bases, V lost 4 bases, and 5 bases had no gene match. Germline CDR1 is SGHDT and CDR2 is YYEEEE. The CDR3 is made up of 16 amino acids. CDR3 protein: CASSHSGGPSTDTQYF. CDR3 sequence (DNA): TGTGCCAGCAGCCATAGCGGGGGGCCGAGCACAGATACGCAGTATTTT. Using reference TRBV5-6 and TRBJ2-3 for the parts outside the CDR3, the full variable domain is DAGVTQSPTHLIKTRGQQVTLRCSPKSGHDTVSWYQQALGQGPQFIFQYYEEEERQRGNFPDRFSGHQFPNYSSELNVNALLLGDSALYLCASSHSGGPSTDTQYFGPGTRLTVL.

The chain links TRBV29-1 to TRBJ2-5, with D perhaps matching TRBD1 (5 bases). Gene TRBJ2-7 matches the end of the DNA better, so the J call may be wrong. The CDR3 spans 12 residues. CDR1 is SQVTM and CDR2 is ANQGSEA in the germline V gene. The CDR3, as DNA: TGCAGCGTTGGCACAGGATCCTACGAGCAGTACTTC. This gives the protein CSVGTGSYEQYF.

This sequence joins TRBV7-8 and TRBJ1-1, with D perhaps TRBD1 (5 bases). This CDR3 has 13 residues. Germline assignment: CDR1 SGHVS and CDR2 FQNEAQ. V was cut by 0 bases and J by 10 bases, with 12 bases left in between. CDR3 coding DNA: TGTGCCAGCAGCTTAGCATCTATTAGGGGAGCTTTCTTT. As protein: CASSLASIRGAFF.

The genes are TRBV4-2 and TRBJ2-7, with 9 bases matching TRBD1. CDR1 is LGHNA and CDR2 is YNFKEQ in the germline V gene. V gave up 2 bases and J gave up 1 base; unmatched junction bases: 6. The CDR3 is 16 amino acids. DNA of the CDR3: TGTGCCAGCAGCCAAAACCGGGACAGGGCATCCTACGAGCAGTACTTC. It translates to CASSQNRDRASYEQYF.

The CDR3 bases are TGTGCCAGCAGTTACAGGCAGGAACAGTACTTC. This sequence encodes CASSYRQEQYF. V and J are TRBV6-6 and TRBJ2-5; no reliable D call. V was shortened by 2 bases and J by 11 bases, with 9 bases between the two germline ends. Per the germline V gene, CDR1 is MNHNY and CDR2 is SVGAGI (reference sequence). The CDR3 extends over 11 amino acids.